The next 20 T cell receptor beta chains were all read from a single sample in a study of identical twins' blood T cells. From the 5' RACE reads, TCRdb called clonotypes with MiXCR, one entry per CDR3 protein. The table lists about 370,000 distinct CDR3 sequences, around 30% of them singletons, with about 6% in the top ten. Sequencing input: PBMCs. The receptors were sampled from a woman aged 18-49 years in good health.

As concerns this clonotype: Since a much larger clone is just one base distant, this may be a read error. The chain uses TRBV6-4 and TRBJ2-3; D is possibly TRBD2 (7 bases). Germline assignment: CDR1 MRHNA and CDR2 SNTAGT. The CDR3 runs to 16 residues. CDR3 region: CASSDPPGGQTDRQYF. The CDR3 nucleotides read TGTGCCAGCAGTGACCCCCCGGGGGGACAAACAGATAGGCAGTATTTT.

J is TRBJ2-1 and V is TRBV20-1; TRBD2 matches 11 bases. Germline trimming cut 1 base from V and 3 bases from J; bases unmatched to any gene: 8. This CDR3 spans 17 amino acids. Germline V gives CDR1 DFQATT, CDR2 SNEGSKA (reference sequence). CDR3 sequence (DNA): TGCAGTGCTAGAGGAATACTAGCGGGGGTTTACTACAATGAGCAGTTCTTC. Its translation: CSARGILAGVYYNEQFF.

The chain employs TRBV7-9 and TRBJ2-7; weak D call: TRBD1 (6 bases). CDR3 length: 12 amino acids. The V end lost 6 bases, the J end lost 6 bases, and 12 bases lay between the germline ends. Germline values: CDR1 SEHNR, CDR2 FQNEAQ (reference sequence). The CDR3 DNA reads TGTGCCAGCAGTTTGACAGGTCCCGAGCAGTACTTC. It codes for CASSLTGPEQYF.

The V and J genes are TRBV6-2 or TRBV6-3 and TRBJ2-7; 7 bases fit TRBD2. CDR3 length equals 13 residues. The germline gives CDR1 MNHEY, CDR2 SVGEGT. CDR3 bases: TGTCCAAGCAGTTACTTATCCGGGGGGACGGAGTACTTC. It specifies CPSSYLSGGTEYF.

A note on this clonotype: One junction end does not reproduce the germline sequence, and a read error may be involved. The V call is TRBV6-2 or TRBV6-3, the J call TRBJ1-5; maybe TRBD1 (6 bases). The CDR3 has 13 residues. Germline CDR1 reads MNHEY; CDR2 reads SVGEGT. The CDR3 region has the DNA TGTGCCAGCAGATCCACAGGGAGCCAGCCCGAGCATTTT. Translation: CASRSTGSQPEHF.

Of note for this clonotype: The junction departs from germline at one end; a sequencing error may be responsible. V usage is TRBV7-8 and J usage is TRBJ2-2; 7 bases match TRBD2. CDR1 is SGHVS and CDR2 is FQNEAQ in the germline V gene. The CDR3 sequence is 14 residues long. CDR3 sequence: CASSWTRNTGGLFF. CDR3 nucleotide sequence: TGTGCCAGCAGCTGGACTAGAAACACCGGGGGGCTGTTTTTT.

This clonotype was observed a handful of times. The rearrangement joins TRBV27 to TRBJ1-2; 7 bases are a match to TRBD1. The germline CDR1 and CDR2 sequences are MNHEY and SMNVEV (reference sequence). The V gene end was trimmed by 6 bases and the J gene end by 7 bases; junction bases not matched to a gene: 11. The CDR3 length is 14 residues. CDR3 nucleotides: TGTGCCAGCAGGCCACTTAGAGGGGACAGTGGCTACACCTTC. Translation gives CASRPLRGDSGYTF.

This clonotype occurred many times. V is TRBV7-8 and J is TRBJ2-3; TRBD2 matches 10 bases. The germline CDR1 and CDR2 sequences are SGHVS and FQNEAQ. The CDR3 length is 17 residues. The V and J ends lost 4 bases and 0 bases, in that order; junction bases with no gene match: 7. CDR3 sequence (DNA): TGTGCCAGCAGCTCTCTTAGGACTAGCGGAAGCACAGATACGCAGTATTTT. This translates into CASSSLRTSGSTDTQYF.

This clonotype was counted only a few times. The rearrangement links TRBV6-1 to TRBJ2-7; D gene unclear. Germline CDR1 MNHNS, CDR2 SASEGT. V was pared by 3 bases and J by 0 bases, with 12 bases between. This CDR3 comprises 15 residues. The CDR3 bases are TGTGCCAGCAGTGACATCAGGACGAACTCCTACGAGCAGTACTTC. The encoded protein is CASSDIRTNSYEQYF.

This clonotype was seen a few times. The genes are TRBV6-5 and TRBJ1-2; D is perhaps TRBD1 (5 bases). The CDR3 has 14 amino acids. The V end was cut by 3 bases, the J end by 2 bases, with 10 bases between. Germline V gene data show CDR1 as MNHEY and CDR2 as SVGAGI. CDR3 region: CASSYWGSNYGYTF. The DNA for the CDR3 is TGTGCCAGCAGTTATTGGGGGTCGAACTATGGCTACACCTTC.

This chain connects TRBV11-2 to TRBJ2-7, with D uncertain. CDR1 and CDR2 from the germline V gene are SGHAT and FQNNGV. V dropped 0 bases and J dropped 6 bases, with 6 bases sitting between them. The CDR3 is 12 amino acids. This CDR3 is CASSLDLGEQYF. The CDR3 bases are TGTGCCAGCAGCTTAGATCTGGGCGAGCAGTACTTC.

The rearrangement links TRBV27 to TRBJ1-1, with D uncertain. The CDR3 runs 14 residues. The germline V gene has CDR1 MNHEY and CDR2 SMNVEV (reference sequence). V was pared by 6 bases and J by 5 bases, with 16 bases between. CDR3 nucleotides: TGTGCCAGCAGCCTCTCGCATAGAGGGACTGAAGCTTTCTTT. Residues: CASSLSHRGTEAFF.

The chain joins TRBV28 to TRBJ2-1; D gene unclear. CDR3 length equals 11 residues. Germline assignment: CDR1 MDHEN and CDR2 SYDVKM. V dropped 6 bases and J dropped 10 bases, with 10 bases sitting between them. The DNA for the CDR3 is TGTGCCAGCAGGTCAATCAGGGAGCAGTTCTTC. Amino acids: CASRSIREQFF.

The rearrangement joins TRBV20-1 to TRBJ1-4, with a tentative D call TRBD1 (6 bases). The CDR3 is 14 amino acids. The germline V gene encodes CDR1 DFQATT and CDR2 SNEGSKA (reference sequence). V lost 2 bases, J lost 4 bases, and 11 bases lay in between. The CDR3 DNA is TGCAGTGCTAGAAGAGGGGGGTTTAATGAAAAACTGTTTTTT. The encoded protein is CSARRGGFNEKLFF.

This clonotype was seen only a few times. The chain has TRBV10-2 and TRBJ2-1; D is undetermined. V lost 8 bases to trimming and J lost 2 bases, with 16 bases between them. The CDR3 runs 15 residues. Looked up from germline, CDR1 is WSHSY and CDR2 is SAAADI. The CDR3 nucleotides are TGCGCCAGCGGTGCGGTTCCCCTTGCCTACAATGAGCAGTTCTTC. Its translation: CASGAVPLAYNEQFF.

This clonotype was picked up many times. The rearrangement joins TRBV28 to TRBJ2-2; D uncertain. The germline gives CDR1 MDHEN, CDR2 SYDVKM. V was trimmed by 6 bases and J by 5 bases, leaving 7 bases between them. This CDR3 comprises 12 residues. CDR3 coding DNA: TGTGCCAGCAGCCCTACTACCGGGGAGCTGTTTTTT. Translated, it gives CASSPTTGELFF.

The chain is built from TRBV4-2 and TRBJ1-5; the match to TRBD1 covers 8 bases. CDR3 length equals 15 residues. The V and J ends lost 3 bases and 10 bases, in that order; junction bases with no gene match: 11. Germline CDR1 and CDR2: LGHNA and YNFKEQ. The CDR3 region is CASSHTGGQKHPQHF. The CDR3 region has the DNA TGTGCCAGCAGCCATACAGGGGGACAAAAGCATCCCCAGCATTTT.

The chain carries TRBV5-1 and TRBJ2-7; D is perhaps TRBD1 (6 bases). The CDR3 runs to 14 residues. Trimming stripped 1 base from V and 2 bases from J, with 10 bases between. CDR1 is SGHRS, CDR2 YFSETQ, per germline. The CDR3 DNA reads as TGCGCCAGCAGCTTGATGCCAGGGGCCTACGAGCAGTACTTC. Protein product: CASSLMPGAYEQYF.

The chain recombines TRBV6-6 with TRBJ2-2, with no clear D. The CDR3 covers 13 residues. Per the germline V gene, CDR1 is MNHNY and CDR2 is SVGAGI (reference sequence). Trimming cost V 4 bases and J 6 bases, with 9 bases left between them. The CDR3 bases are TGTGCCAGCAGTTCCGGCCCAGCCGGGGAGCTGTTTTTT. Protein sequence: CASSSGPAGELFF.

A note on this clonotype: A much larger clonotype is one base distant, so this may be a read error. The chain couples TRBV29-1 to TRBJ1-4, with D maybe TRBD1 (5 bases). The CDR3 is made up of 13 amino acids. Germline lookup yields CDR1 SQVTM and CDR2 ANQGSEA. The CDR3 region is CSVQGATNEKLSF. CDR3 sequence (DNA): TGCAGCGTTCAGGGTGCAACTAATGAAAAACTGTCTTTT. Supplemented by reference TRBV29-1 and TRBJ1-4, the full variable domain reads SAVISQKPSRDICQRGTSLTIQCQVDSQVTMMFWYRQQPGQSLTLIATANQGSEATYESGFVIDKFPISRPNLTFSTLTVSNMSPEDSSIYLCSVQGATNEKLSFGSGTQLSVL.